This T cell receptor beta chain was found in a study of CD8 T cells in Susac syndrome. The CDR3 is 15 residues long. CDR1 and CDR2 (germline): SGHAT, FQNNGV. Trimming took 4 bases from V and 1 from J, leaving 11 bases between them. With random hexamers, about 0.45 to 1 ug RNA was reverse transcribed. From the immunoSEQ multiplex PCR reads, TCRdb called clonotypes with MiXCR, one entry per CDR3 protein. The sample comprises about 300,000 distinct CDR3 sequences, 65% to 90% of which are singletons, and roughly 0.22% rests with the top ten. Sequencing of TCR beta was performed on blood CD8+ and CD4+ T cells.

The receptor's source is a human donor with multiple sclerosis. Sequencing was carried out using CD8+ T cells from PBMCs. This chain joins TRBV11-2 and TRBJ1-3; D may be TRBD1 (6 bases). The CDR3 region is CASSSIQGSGNTIYF. CDR3 bases: TGTGCCAGCAGCTCAATACAGGGATCTGGAAACACCATATATTTT.